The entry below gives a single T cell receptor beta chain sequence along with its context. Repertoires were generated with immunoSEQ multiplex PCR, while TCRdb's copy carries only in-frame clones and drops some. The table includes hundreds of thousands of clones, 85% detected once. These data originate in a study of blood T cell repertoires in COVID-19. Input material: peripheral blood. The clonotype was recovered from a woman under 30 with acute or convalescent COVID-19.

Here the CDR3 DNA reads TGTGCCGCGCACCGGGACAGAAATTCACCCCTCCACTTT. Translating it yields CAAHRDRNSPLHF. This sequence joins TRBV10-3 and TRBJ1-6; TRBD1 matches at 7 bases. Germline lookup yields CDR1 ENHRY and CDR2 SYGVKD. V was clipped by 11 bases and J by 7 bases; unmatched bases: 8. There are 13 residues in the CDR3.